This T cell receptor (beta chain) stems from a study of blood T cells in healthy people across ages. The overall study: Template switching picked up about one barcoded beta molecule for each two T cells.

In the case of this clonotype: Antigen specificity is unknown. This may be a read error, as it is one base from a much larger clone.

For the second PCR, which ran for about 6 to 11 cycles, a sample-barcoded 5' primer and a J-beta primer mix were used. TCRdb fed the 5' RACE reads into MiXCR, producing one record per CDR3 protein. The sample shows roughly 900,000 distinct CDR3 sequences, roughly 26% of them seen only once. Trimming at V came to 0 bases and at J to 7 bases, leaving 12 bases not matched to a gene. CDR1 and CDR2 from the germline V gene are DFQATT and SNEGSKA (reference sequence). This CDR3 region has 16 residues. Whole-study results and caveats: There were more naive CD4+ cells and higher diversity in long-lived donors than in aged donors.

Individuals who donated were healthy Caucasians from Russia aged about 6 to 90. For every donor, a draw yielded around 9.4 milliliters of peripheral blood. Sequencing input: blood. The TCR originated in a woman aged 80 or over in good health. The rearrangement links TRBV20-1 to TRBJ2-7, with 10 bases aligning to TRBD2. The CDR3 nucleotides are TGCAGTGCTAGAGATGTAGCGGGGGGTTCCTACAATGAGCAGTACTTC. Residues: CSARDVAGGSYNEQYF.